The 32 T cell receptor beta chains below were found in one sample sequenced in a study of blood T cell repertoires in COVID-19. Only in-frame clones appear in the TCRdb table, and some are missing; sequencing was by immunoSEQ multiplex PCR. The top ten hold around 8% of the sample, which has about 500,000 clones, 85% to 90% seen once. The material sequenced was peripheral blood. The receptors stem from a woman aged 45 to 65 with COVID-19, enrolled during active disease.

The rearrangement uses TRBV5-1 and TRBJ2-1; 13 positions match TRBD2. The V gene's germline CDR1 is SGHRS and CDR2 YFSETQ. The CDR3 consists of 14 residues. Trimming at V came to 1 base and at J to 9 bases, leaving 1 base not matched to a gene. CDR3 sequence reads: CASSLTSGGVEQFF. Written as DNA, the CDR3 is TGCGCCAGCAGCTTGACTAGCGGGGGGGTTGAGCAGTTCTTC. Full variable domain (outside the CDR3, taken from reference TRBV5-1 and TRBJ2-1): KAGVTQTPRYLIKTRGQQVTLSCSPISGHRSVSWYQQTPGQGLQFLFEYFSETQRNKGNFPGRFSGRQFSNSRSEMNVSTLELGDSALYLCASSLTSGGVEQFFGPGTRLTVL.

The chain recombines TRBV4-1 with TRBJ2-2; D might be TRBD2 (6 bases). Trimming left V 5 bases short and J 6 bases short, with 10 bases between. The length of the CDR3 is 13 residues. Germline CDR1 is MGHRA and CDR2 is YSYEKL. CDR3 nucleotide sequence: TGCGCCAGCAGCGGAGGAGGGGCCGGGGAGCTGTTTTTT. The encoded protein is CASSGGGAGELFF.

The gene calls are TRBV10-2 and TRBJ2-1; TRBD1 aligns across 10 bases. The V and J ends lost 4 bases and 10 bases, in that order; junction bases with no gene match: 13. CDR1 WSHSY and CDR2 SAAADI come from the germline V gene. The CDR3 is 16 amino acids. This chain's CDR3 is CASSGIRDRGVDEQFF. The CDR3 DNA is TGCGCCAGCAGTGGCATCCGGGACAGGGGTGTGGACGAGCAGTTCTTC.

This clone was seen just once. The chain employs TRBV10-3 and TRBJ1-2, with 8 bases aligning to TRBD1. Trimming removed 7 bases from V and 4 bases from J; junction bases left unmatched: 8. This CDR3 region has 14 residues. CDR1 and CDR2 (germline): ENHRY, SYGVKD. The CDR3 sequence is CAITEGQGGYGYTF. The CDR3 coding sequence is TGTGCCATCACCGAAGGACAGGGAGGCTATGGCTACACCTTC.

This chain uses TRBV9 with TRBJ1-2; a weak D match, TRBD1 (5 bases). V lost 2 bases and J lost 5, with 7 bases in between. The V gene's germline CDR1 is SGDLS and CDR2 YYNGEE. The CDR3 extends over 12 amino acids. CDR3 residues: CASSVGLYGYTF. In DNA, the CDR3 is TGTGCCAGCAGCGTGGGACTTTATGGCTACACCTTC.

This clone showed up just once. This chain uses TRBV7-8 with TRBJ1-2; D uncertain. The ends were cut back, 4 bases at V and 5 bases at J, with 14 bases in the middle. The CDR3 is 14 residues long. Germline values: CDR1 SGHVS, CDR2 FQNEAQ. Here the CDR3 DNA reads TGTGCCAGCAGCTCAAACCCCGGAGGATATGGCTACACCTTC. As protein: CASSSNPGGYGYTF. The full variable domain, rest sourced from reference TRBV7-8 and TRBJ1-2, is GAGVSQSPRYKVAKRGQDVALRCDPISGHVSLFWYQQALGQGPEFLTYFQNEAQLDKSGLPSDRFFAERPEGSVSTLKIQRTQQEDSAVYLCASSSNPGGYGYTFGSGTRLTVV.

The sample holds one count of this clone. The rearrangement uses TRBV19 and TRBJ1-2, with D possibly TRBD1 on 6 matching bases. CDR1 and CDR2 (germline): LNHDA, SQIVND (reference sequence). The CDR3 contains 13 residues. Deletions cut 3 bases from V and 9 bases from J, with 14 bases between. CDR3 DNA sequence: TGTGCCAGTAGTATCCTCGGACAGACTCGCTACACCTTC. It encodes CASSILGQTRYTF. Together with reference TRBV19 and TRBJ1-2, the CDR3 gives the full variable domain: DGGITQSPKYLFRKEGQNVTLSCEQNLNHDAMYWYRQDPGQGLRLIYYSQIVNDFQKGDIAEGYSVSREKKESFPLTVTSAQKNPTAFYLCASSILGQTRYTFGSGTRLTVV.

V is TRBV6-5 and J is TRBJ1-1; tentative D call: TRBD1 (5 bases). The V gene lost 7 bases and the J gene lost 0 bases, with 9 bases spanning the gap. The CDR3 runs to 13 residues. Germline values: CDR1 MNHEY, CDR2 SVGAGI. In DNA form, the CDR3 reads TGTGCCAGCAAACAGGAAATGAACACTGAAGCTTTCTTT. Translation: CASKQEMNTEAFF.

The CDR3 sequence is CASSVTGVTGELFF. The CDR3 DNA sequence: TGTGCCAGCAGCGTAACAGGGGTAACCGGGGAGCTGTTTTTT. The J gene is TRBJ2-2, the V gene TRBV5-4, with TRBD1 matching 7 bases. J was trimmed by 5 bases and V by 4 bases; bases with no gene match: 5. This CDR3 region has 14 residues. The germline gives CDR1 SGHNT, CDR2 YYREEE (reference sequence).

This clone was picked up one time. This chain connects TRBV19 to TRBJ1-5; TRBD1 agrees at 10 bases. The CDR3 totals 19 residues. With V trimmed by 6 bases and J by 1 base, 15 bases remained unmatched. CDR1 and CDR2 from the germline V gene are LNHDA and SQIVND (reference sequence). The CDR3 coding sequence is TGTGCCAGTAGAGAGGACAGGGGGAATCTCGATAGGAGCAATCAGCCCCAGCATTTT. It yields the protein CASREDRGNLDRSNQPQHF.

This sequence joins TRBV30 and TRBJ1-4; possibly TRBD1 for D (6 bases). CDR3 length: 15 amino acids. V was trimmed by 1 base and J by 5 bases, leaving 14 bases between them. Germline-derived CDR1 and CDR2 are GTSNPN and SVGIG (reference sequence). The CDR3, as DNA: TGTGCCTGGAGTGCTAAGACAGGTGGCAATGAAAAACTGTTTTTT. Amino acids: CAWSAKTGGNEKLFF.

This chain links TRBV6-5 with TRBJ1-2, with 9 bases fitting TRBD1. CDR3 length: 13 residues. Germline V CDR1 and CDR2: MNHEY, SVGAGI. The trim removed 6 bases at V and 3 bases at J, leaving 2 bases unmatched. The CDR3 nucleotides are TGTGCCAGCAGGACAGGGGGACACTATGGCTACACCTTC. As protein: CASRTGGHYGYTF.

The rearrangement uses TRBV19 and TRBJ1-2; D unclear. The length of the CDR3 is 13 residues. V lost 7 bases, J lost 4 bases, and 13 bases lay in between. Germline V gives CDR1 LNHDA, CDR2 SQIVND (reference sequence). CDR3 region: CASTPRGGYGYTF. CDR3 nucleotide sequence: TGTGCCAGTACCCCTCGGGGTGGCTATGGCTACACCTTC.

The chain employs TRBV6-6 and TRBJ2-7, with TRBD1 as a possible D gene (6 bases). From germline, CDR1 is MNHNY and CDR2 SVGAGI (reference sequence). CDR3 length: 12 residues. Trimming left V 2 bases short and J 11 bases short, with 13 bases between. This CDR3 reads CASSYGDRYKYF. The CDR3 region has the DNA TGTGCCAGCAGTTACGGCGACAGGTACAAGTACTTC.

The chain is built from TRBV18 and TRBJ1-6; possible D gene TRBD1, 5 bases. The germline V gene has CDR1 KGHSH and CDR2 LQKENI. CDR3 length: 13 residues. The V end was cut by 1 base, the J end by 10 bases, with 8 bases between. The DNA for the CDR3 is TGTGCCAGCTCACCACAGGGGAACTCACCCCTCCACTTT. Protein sequence: CASSPQGNSPLHF.

The V gene is TRBV19, the J gene TRBJ2-5, with D possibly being TRBD1 (5 bases). Per germline, CDR1 LNHDA and CDR2 SQIVND (reference sequence). V was trimmed by 4 bases and J by 4 bases, leaving 13 bases between them. CDR3 length: 14 amino acids. The CDR3 region is CASSKATQVETQYF. CDR3 in DNA: TGTGCCAGTAGTAAGGCGACACAGGTAGAGACCCAGTACTTC. Based on the CDR3 plus reference TRBV19 and TRBJ2-5, the full variable domain is DGGITQSPKYLFRKEGQNVTLSCEQNLNHDAMYWYRQDPGQGLRLIYYSQIVNDFQKGDIAEGYSVSREKKESFPLTVTSAQKNPTAFYLCASSKATQVETQYFGPGTRLLVL.

The V gene is TRBV11-2, the J gene TRBJ2-7; D might be TRBD2 (5 bases). This CDR3 spans 15 amino acids. Germline assignment: CDR1 SGHAT and CDR2 FQNNGV. The V gene lost 5 bases and the J gene lost 2 bases, with 16 bases spanning the gap. The CDR3 spells CASSQVRESAYEQYF. CDR3 nucleotide sequence: TGTGCCAGCAGCCAGGTTAGGGAGAGTGCCTACGAGCAGTACTTC.

The table lists this clone with a count of one. The rearrangement links TRBV5-1 to TRBJ1-1, with D hard to call. V was cut by 2 bases and J by 1 base, with 9 bases left in between. The CDR3 contains 14 residues. CDR1 is SGHRS, CDR2 YFSETQ, per germline. The CDR3 is CASSLRQSNTEAFF. The CDR3 DNA reads as TGCGCCAGCAGCTTAAGACAATCGAACACTGAAGCTTTCTTT.

The gene calls are TRBV5-1 and TRBJ1-1; tentatively, D is TRBD1 (5 bases). Trimming stripped 3 bases from V and 1 base from J, with 10 bases between. Looked up from germline, CDR1 is SGHRS and CDR2 is YFSETQ. The CDR3 has 14 residues. The CDR3 loop is CASSWSTGNTEAFF. The CDR3 region has the DNA TGCGCCAGCAGCTGGAGTACAGGGAACACTGAAGCTTTCTTT.

The chain recombines TRBV6-5 with TRBJ2-7; 14 bases are a match to TRBD2. CDR1 and CDR2 from the germline V gene are MNHEY and SVGAGI. The CDR3 contains 15 residues. J was trimmed by 2 bases and V by 5 bases; bases with no gene match: 2. The CDR3 bases are TGTGCCAGCAGTAGACTAGCGGGGGGGCCCTACGAGCAGTACTTC. Translated, it gives CASSRLAGGPYEQYF.

The chain uses TRBV6-2 or TRBV6-3 and TRBJ1-6; D remains unclear. The CDR3 runs to 14 residues. V lost 6 bases, J lost 4 bases, and 10 bases lay in between. Germline V lookup: CDR1 MNHEY, CDR2 SVGEGT. Here the CDR3 DNA reads TGTGCCAGCAGCCCGGCAGATTATAATTCACCCCTCCACTTT. Protein product: CASSPADYNSPLHF.

The chain couples TRBV19 to TRBJ1-1; D may be TRBD1 (6 bases). In germline, CDR1 is LNHDA, CDR2 SQIVND (reference sequence). The CDR3 contains 13 residues. V lost 8 bases and J lost 5, with 15 bases in between. CDR3: CASYATGLTEAFF. The CDR3 DNA follows: TGTGCCAGTTATGCGACAGGTTTGACTGAAGCTTTCTTT.

This rearrangement joins TRBV28 to TRBJ1-5; D is possibly TRBD1 (6 bases). This CDR3 has 16 amino acids. Trimming shortened V by 1 base and J by 7 bases, and 17 bases separated the two germline ends. CDR1 MDHEN and CDR2 SYDVKM come from the germline V gene. CDR3 in DNA: TGTGCCAGCAGTTTATCGGGGGGACACGTAGGGCAGCCCCAGCATTTT. This encodes CASSLSGGHVGQPQHF. The whole variable domain, remainder taken from reference TRBV28 and TRBJ1-5, is DVKVTQSSRYLVKRTGEKVFLECVQDMDHENMFWYRQDPGLGLRLIYFSYDVKMKEKGDIPEGYSVSREKKERFSLILESASTNQTSMYLCASSLSGGHVGQPQHFGDGTRLSIL.

The chain combines TRBV5-1 with TRBJ1-3; D unclear. This CDR3 is 13 amino acids long. Germline V lookup: CDR1 SGHRS, CDR2 YFSETQ. V lost 4 bases to trimming and J lost 8 bases, with 13 bases between them. CDR3 sequence: CASSPSGLDTIYF. CDR3 DNA: TGCGCCAGCAGCCCGTCAGGCTTAGACACCATATATTTT.

This chain joins TRBV9 and TRBJ2-2; a possible D gene is TRBD1 (6 bases). Germline V gene lookup returns CDR1 SGDLS and CDR2 YYNGEE. CDR3 length: 15 residues. Deletions cut 3 bases from V and 6 bases from J, with 15 bases between. CDR3 loop: CASSDRDLFAGELFF. CDR3 in DNA: TGTGCCAGCAGCGACAGGGATTTGTTCGCCGGGGAGCTGTTTTTT. Using reference TRBV9 and TRBJ2-2 for the parts outside the CDR3, the full variable domain is DSGVTQTPKHLITATGQRVTLRCSPRSGDLSVYWYQQSLDQGLQFLIQYYNGEERAKGNILERFSAQQFPDLHSELNLSSLELGDSALYFCASSDRDLFAGELFFGEGSRLTVL.

This rearrangement joins TRBV6-2 or TRBV6-3 to TRBJ2-7; 8 bases align to TRBD2. The length of the CDR3 is 17 residues. CDR1 MNHEY and CDR2 SVGEGT come from the germline V gene. The V gene end was trimmed by 6 bases and the J gene end by 6 bases; junction bases not matched to a gene: 19. The CDR3 DNA reads as TGTGCCAGCAGCCCCATACTAGCGGTGCCTTACCTCGGCGAGCAGTACTTC. Translated: CASSPILAVPYLGEQYF.

The genes are TRBV6-1 and TRBJ2-7; TRBD1 aligns across 9 bases. Germline V gene sequence: CDR1 MNHNS, CDR2 SASEGT. The CDR3 contains 16 residues. J gave up 2 bases and V 0 bases, and 5 bases lay outside the gene matches. In DNA, the CDR3 is TGTGCCAGCAGTGAAGCCGGGACAGGGCCGACCTACGAGCAGTACTTC. This translates into CASSEAGTGPTYEQYF.

The chain uses TRBV24-1 and TRBJ1-1; no clear D gene. The CDR3 is 11 amino acids. The V end was cut by 5 bases, the J end by 3 bases, with 3 bases between. CDR1 KGHDR and CDR2 SFDVKD come from the germline V gene. The CDR3 region is CATSGDTEAFF. DNA of the CDR3: TGTGCCACCAGTGGCGACACTGAAGCTTTCTTT.

This clone was seen more than once but under ten times. This rearrangement joins TRBV5-4 to TRBJ2-7; D call uncertain. This CDR3 spans 13 amino acids. The V gene's germline CDR1 is SGHNT and CDR2 YYREEE (reference sequence). V was shortened by 0 bases and J by 1 base, with 5 bases between the two germline ends. Here the CDR3 reads CASSLERSYEQYF. The CDR3 DNA reads as TGTGCCAGCAGCTTGGAACGGTCCTACGAGCAGTACTTC.

This clone was found once. V usage is TRBV5-6 and J usage is TRBJ2-1; TRBD1 matches at 9 bases. Trimming removed 6 bases from V and 7 bases from J; junction bases left unmatched: 2. The CDR3 totals 12 residues. CDR1 and CDR2 from the germline V gene are SGHDT and YYEEEE. CDR3 nucleotide sequence: TGTGCCAGCACCGGGACAGGGAATGAGCAGTTCTTC. It yields the protein CASTGTGNEQFF.

This chain links TRBV24-1 with TRBJ2-2; D ambiguous. CDR1 and CDR2 (germline): KGHDR, SFDVKD. The V end lost 2 bases, the J end lost 4 bases, and 13 bases lay between the germline ends. This CDR3 has 16 residues. The CDR3 DNA is TGTGCCACCAGTGATTCAGAACGACCGGGCACCGGGGAGCTGTTTTTT. It yields the protein CATSDSERPGTGELFF.

The J gene is TRBJ1-2, the V gene TRBV28; the D is unclear. Trimming removed 3 bases from V and 8 bases from J, with 19 bases in between. This CDR3 comprises 15 residues. The V gene's germline CDR1 is MDHEN and CDR2 SYDVKM. The CDR3 sequence: CASSLMESTGGGYTF. The DNA for the CDR3 is TGTGCCAGCAGTTTGATGGAGTCGACTGGCGGGGGCTACACCTTC.